This TCR beta chain was observed in a study of T cells after yellow fever vaccination (dated by TCRdb to the late 2010s). Turning to the overall study: Libraries from fractions with low cell numbers were prepared with the SMART-Seq v4 Ultra Low Input RNA kit. To follow T-cell clones before and after primary and booster YFV17D yellow fever vaccination, bulk TCR alpha and beta repertoires were sequenced over time. Two healthy male donors, one aged 18 to 29 and one aged 30 to 40 years, were included in the cohort. Blood samples were taken at several timepoints before and after primary and secondary immunization, and bulk PBMC replicates and cell subsets were isolated. Paper-wide results and their limitations: Computational filtering was required because FACS-sorted repertoires could contain abundant contaminating clonotypes from the bulk population. Only a couple of donors were included in the study, so the extent to which the findings can be generalized is limited. Most clones expanded after primary vaccination were re-detected after the booster (96% of CD4 and approximately 85% of CD8), suggesting broad memory maintenance. Compared with the primary T-cell response, the secondary T-cell response was faster but weaker, reaching its peak on day 5 rather than on day 15. A small share of clonotypes was detected in both CD4 and CD8 compartments, with the overlap likely arising from convergent recombination.

This clonotype turned up a few times. Its binding antigen is unknown. It has no much larger one-base neighbor in the sample; base qualities were not kept. TCR cDNA was made using 5'RACE template switching, a step that added a universal primer site and unique molecular identifiers. Priming of cDNA synthesis was performed from both the TCR alpha and TCR beta constant segments. Library amplification used two PCR steps, and the second PCR step added sample barcodes and sequencing adapters. Sequencing of libraries was done on Illumina HiSeq 2500 (2x100 bp) or NovaSeq (2x150 bp). The study's own analysis went as follows. Reads were demultiplexed and collapsed into UMI consensus sequences with MIGEC, and V(D)J alignment was performed with MiXCR. Vaccine-responding clonotypes were defined with edgeR using replicate PBMC samples, requiring FDR below 0.01 and a log2 fold change above 5 up to day 15. CD4 or CD8 identity was assigned to each bulk clonotype according to whether the clonotype was present at higher abundance in the sequenced CD4 repertoire or the sequenced CD8 repertoire. Using fastp trimming at Q25 and MiXCR clonotype assembly, TCRdb reanalyzed the public sequencing data and kept in-frame beta chains. For every CDR3 protein sequence, its rows merge into one entry that carries the most common genes and DNA. TCRdb's processing, not the authors', yielded these V and J calls. Recorded for this sample are roughly 250,000 distinct CDR3 sequences; roughly 13% of them occurred a single time. The ten top clones hold 0.4% to 0.55% of the sample.

CDR1 DFQATT and CDR2 SNEGSKA were looked up in the germline V gene (reference sequence). Inclusive of the bounding cysteine and phenylalanine, the CDR3 is 16 residues long. Kept here is only the CDR3 DNA, which spans 48 bases and is read in frame from base 1. V and J are trimmed by 3 bases and 4 bases, and the gene matches miss 4 bases of the junction. Read against the paper, the sample's treatment or condition label means: live attenuated yellow fever vaccine strain. PBMCs were isolated from peripheral blood using a standard Ficoll-Paque protocol. Dynabeads CD4 and CD8 positive selection kits were used to isolate CD4 and CD8 T-cell fractions. TriZol was used to extract RNA from bulk PBMCs, CD4 and CD8 fractions, and dextramer-positive and dextramer-negative fractions.

The sequence came from a man aged 25 to 45 who received the YFV17D yellow fever vaccine. The rearranged segments are TRBV20-1 and TRBJ2-1, with 15 bases matching TRBD2. The source material was CD4+ T cells sorted from PBMCs, sampled 45 days after the yellow fever booster vaccination. The sequence in DNA is TGCAGTGCTAGTGGACTAGCGGGAGGGAAATACAATGAGCAGTTCTTC. The resulting protein is CSASGLAGGKYNEQFF.